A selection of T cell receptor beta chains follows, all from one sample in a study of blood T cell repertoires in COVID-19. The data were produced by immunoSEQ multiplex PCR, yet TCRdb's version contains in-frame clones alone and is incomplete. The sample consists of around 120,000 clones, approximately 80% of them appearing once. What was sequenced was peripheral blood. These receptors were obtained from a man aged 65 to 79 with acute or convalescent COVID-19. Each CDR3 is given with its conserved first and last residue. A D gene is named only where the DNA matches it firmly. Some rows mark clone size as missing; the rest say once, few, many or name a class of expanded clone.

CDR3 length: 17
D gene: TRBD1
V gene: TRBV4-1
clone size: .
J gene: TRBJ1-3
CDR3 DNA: TGCGCCAGCAGCCCAGTAGAGGACAGGGTCTCTGGAAACACCATATATTTT
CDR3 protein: CASSPVEDRVSGNTIYF

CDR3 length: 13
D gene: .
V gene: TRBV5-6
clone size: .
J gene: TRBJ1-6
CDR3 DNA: TGTGCCAGCAGCAGCTTACAGGGTTCACCCCTCCACTTT
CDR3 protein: CASSSLQGSPLHF

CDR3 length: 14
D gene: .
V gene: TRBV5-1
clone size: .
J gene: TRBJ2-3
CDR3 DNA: TGCGCCAGCAGCCCCCGCGGTAGCACAGATACGCAGTATTTT
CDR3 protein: CASSPRGSTDTQYF

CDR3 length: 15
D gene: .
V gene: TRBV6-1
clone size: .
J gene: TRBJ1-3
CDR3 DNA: TGTGCCAGCAGTGAGTCCCAGGGTCGTGGAAACACCATATATTTT
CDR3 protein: CASSESQGRGNTIYF

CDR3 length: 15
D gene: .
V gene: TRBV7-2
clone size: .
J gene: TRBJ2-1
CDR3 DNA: TGTGCCAGCAGCTTAGCTTCGGGGGGCCTGAATGAGCAGTTCTTC
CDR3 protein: CASSLASGGLNEQFF

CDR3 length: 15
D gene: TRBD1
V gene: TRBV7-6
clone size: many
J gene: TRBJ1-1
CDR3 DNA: TGTGCCAGCAGCCACCAGGGGGCGAGGGACACTGAAGCTTTCTTT
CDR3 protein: CASSHQGARDTEAFF

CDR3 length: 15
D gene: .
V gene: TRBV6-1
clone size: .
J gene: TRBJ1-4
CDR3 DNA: TGTGCCAGCAGTGAAGGTGGGGGGGCATATGAAAAACTGTTTTTT
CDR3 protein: CASSEGGGAYEKLFF

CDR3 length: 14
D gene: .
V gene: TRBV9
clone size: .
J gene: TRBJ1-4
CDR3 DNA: TGTGCCAGCAGCCCCCCGGGCGGGGTTGAAAAACTGTTTTTT
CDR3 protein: CASSPPGGVEKLFF

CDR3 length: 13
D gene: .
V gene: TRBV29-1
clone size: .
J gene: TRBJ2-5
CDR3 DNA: TGCAGCGCCCAACAGGGAGTGTCGGAGACCCAGTACTTC
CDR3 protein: CSAQQGVSETQYF

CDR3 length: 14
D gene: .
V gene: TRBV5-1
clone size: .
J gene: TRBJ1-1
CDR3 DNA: TGCGCCAGCAGTTTTGACAGGCAAGGCACTGAAGCTTTCTTT
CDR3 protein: CASSFDRQGTEAFF

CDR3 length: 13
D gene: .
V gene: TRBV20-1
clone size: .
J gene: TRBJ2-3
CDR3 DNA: TGCAGTGCTAGTAGGGGCGAGACGGATACGCAGTATTTT
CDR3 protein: CSASRGETDTQYF

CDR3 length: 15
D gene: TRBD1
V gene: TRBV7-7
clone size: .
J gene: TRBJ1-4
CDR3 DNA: TGTGCTAGCAGCTCGGGACAGGGAACTAATGAAAAACTGTTTTTT
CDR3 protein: CASSSGQGTNEKLFF

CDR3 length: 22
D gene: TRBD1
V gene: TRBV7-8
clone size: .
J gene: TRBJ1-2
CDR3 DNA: TGTGCCAGCAGCTTACCCCGGGACAGGGCGGGGAATGCGGGGATGAACAACTATGGCTACACCTTC
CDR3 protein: CASSLPRDRAGNAGMNNYGYTF

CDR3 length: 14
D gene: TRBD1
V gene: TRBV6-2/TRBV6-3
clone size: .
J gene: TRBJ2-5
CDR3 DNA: TGTGCCAGCAGCCCGGACAGGTACCAAGAGACCCAGTACTTC
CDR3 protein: CASSPDRYQETQYF

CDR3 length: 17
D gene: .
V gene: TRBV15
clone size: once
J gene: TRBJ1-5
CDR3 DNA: TGTGCCACCAGCAGAGATTCGAGGGACACCGCAAATCAGCCCCAGCATTTT
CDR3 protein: CATSRDSRDTANQPQHF

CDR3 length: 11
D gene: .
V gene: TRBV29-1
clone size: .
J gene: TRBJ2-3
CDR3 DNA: TGCAGCGTTGAATTGTTCGGTACGCAGTATTTT
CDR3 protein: CSVELFGTQYF

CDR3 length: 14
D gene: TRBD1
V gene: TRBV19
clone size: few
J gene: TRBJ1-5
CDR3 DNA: TGTGCCAGTAGTGCGGGACAGGGCTATCAGCCCCAGCATTTT
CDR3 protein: CASSAGQGYQPQHF

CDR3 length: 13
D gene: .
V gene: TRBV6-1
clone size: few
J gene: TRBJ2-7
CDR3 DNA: TGTGCCAGCAGTGAACAGGGGCTATACGAGCAGTACTTC
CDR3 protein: CASSEQGLYEQYF

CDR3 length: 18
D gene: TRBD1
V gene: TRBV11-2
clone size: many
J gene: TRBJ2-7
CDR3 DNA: TGTGCCAGCAGCTTAGGTGGTTCGGTGGGGACAGGGGTCTACGAGCAGTACTTC
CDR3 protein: CASSLGGSVGTGVYEQYF

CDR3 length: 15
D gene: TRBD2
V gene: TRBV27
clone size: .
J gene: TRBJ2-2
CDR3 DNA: TGTGCCAGCAGGCGTAGCGGGGGGAACACCGGGGAGCTGTTTTTT
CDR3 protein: CASRRSGGNTGELFF

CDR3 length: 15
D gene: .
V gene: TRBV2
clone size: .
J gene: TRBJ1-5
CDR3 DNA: TGTGCCAGCAGTGAATATGGGGCAGGCAATCAGCCCCAGCATTTT
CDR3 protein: CASSEYGAGNQPQHF

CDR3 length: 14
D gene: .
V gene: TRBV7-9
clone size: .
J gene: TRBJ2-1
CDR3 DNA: TGTGCCAGCAGCTTAGGGGCCCGGGGGAATGAGCAGTTCTTC
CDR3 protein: CASSLGARGNEQFF

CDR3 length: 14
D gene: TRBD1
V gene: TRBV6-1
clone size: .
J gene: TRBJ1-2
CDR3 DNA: TGTGCCAGCAGTGAACAGGGGGCTTGGTATGGCTACACCTTC
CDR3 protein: CASSEQGAWYGYTF

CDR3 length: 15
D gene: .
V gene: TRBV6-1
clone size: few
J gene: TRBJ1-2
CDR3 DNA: TGTGCCAGCAGTGAAGCAAACAGTTTTTCCTATGGCTACACCTTC
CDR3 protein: CASSEANSFSYGYTF

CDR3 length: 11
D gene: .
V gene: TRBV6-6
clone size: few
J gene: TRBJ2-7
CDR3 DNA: TGTGCCAGCAGTCCAGGGGGGAGGAGGTACTTC
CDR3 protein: CASSPGGRRYF

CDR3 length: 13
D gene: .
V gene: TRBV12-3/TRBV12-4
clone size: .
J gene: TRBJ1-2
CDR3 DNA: TGTGCCAGCAGTAAGACAGAGAACTATGGCTACACCTTC
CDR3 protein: CASSKTENYGYTF

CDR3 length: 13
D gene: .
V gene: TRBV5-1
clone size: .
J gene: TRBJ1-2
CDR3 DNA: TGCGCCAGCAGCTTGGAAATTAGCGTGGGCTACACCTTC
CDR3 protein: CASSLEISVGYTF

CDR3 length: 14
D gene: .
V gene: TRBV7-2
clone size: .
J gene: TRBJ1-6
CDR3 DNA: TGTGCCAGCAGCTTAGTACGGTATAATTCACCCCTCCACTTT
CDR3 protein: CASSLVRYNSPLHF

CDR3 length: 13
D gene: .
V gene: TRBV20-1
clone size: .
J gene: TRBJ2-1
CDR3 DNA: TGCAGTGCTAGTTGGGACAACTACAATGAGCAGTTCTTC
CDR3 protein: CSASWDNYNEQFF

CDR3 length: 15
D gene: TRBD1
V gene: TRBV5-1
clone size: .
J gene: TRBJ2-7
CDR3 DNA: TGCGCCAGCAGCTTGGCGCAGGGGGCGCGGGCCGAGCAGTACTTC
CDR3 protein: CASSLAQGARAEQYF

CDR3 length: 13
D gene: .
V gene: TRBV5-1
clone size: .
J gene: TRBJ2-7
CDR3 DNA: TGCGCCTCCACAGAGGGATCATTGGGGGAGCAGTACTTC
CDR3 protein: CASTEGSLGEQYF

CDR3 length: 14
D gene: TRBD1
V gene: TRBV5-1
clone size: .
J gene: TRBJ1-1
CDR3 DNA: TGCGCCAGCAGCGCCCAGCCAGGGGGCACTGAAGCTTTCTTT
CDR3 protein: CASSAQPGGTEAFF

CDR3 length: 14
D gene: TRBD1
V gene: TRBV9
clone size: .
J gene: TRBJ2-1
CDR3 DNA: TGTGCCAGCAGCGTGGGGACAGTCGAGAATGAGCAGTTCTTC
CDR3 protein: CASSVGTVENEQFF

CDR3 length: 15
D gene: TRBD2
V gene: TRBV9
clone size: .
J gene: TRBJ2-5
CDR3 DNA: TGTGCCAGCAGCGTAAGCCCTGGGGGGGAGAAGACCCAGTACTTC
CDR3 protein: CASSVSPGGEKTQYF

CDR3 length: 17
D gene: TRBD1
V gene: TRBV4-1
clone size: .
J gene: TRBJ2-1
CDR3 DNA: TGCGCCAGCAGCCAAGATCGTTCACAGGGGGCTTTCAATGAGCAGTTCTTC
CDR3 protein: CASSQDRSQGAFNEQFF

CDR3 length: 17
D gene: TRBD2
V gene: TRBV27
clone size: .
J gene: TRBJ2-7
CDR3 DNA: TGTGCCAGCAGTCCGCGCGGGAGGGAGAGGAACTCCTACGAGCAGTACTTC
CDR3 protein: CASSPRGRERNSYEQYF

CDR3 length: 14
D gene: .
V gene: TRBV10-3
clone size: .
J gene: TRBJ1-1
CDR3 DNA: TGTGCCATCACCCGGGCAGGGCTCAACACTGAAGCTTTCTTT
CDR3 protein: CAITRAGLNTEAFF

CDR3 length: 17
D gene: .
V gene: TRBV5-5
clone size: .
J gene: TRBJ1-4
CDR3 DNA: TGTGCCAGCTCCCTGACACCCGGACAAAGCCTTAATGAAAAACTGTTTTTT
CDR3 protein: CASSLTPGQSLNEKLFF

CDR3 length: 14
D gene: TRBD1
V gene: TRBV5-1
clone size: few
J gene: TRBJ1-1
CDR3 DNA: TGCGCCAGCAGCTTGGGGACAGGGGAAACTGAAGCTTTCTTT
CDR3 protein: CASSLGTGETEAFF

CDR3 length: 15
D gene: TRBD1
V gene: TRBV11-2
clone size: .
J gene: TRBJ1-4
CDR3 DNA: TGTGCCAGCAGCTTAGATAGGGGGCGTGGAGTCTCCCTGTTTTTT
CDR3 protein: CASSLDRGRGVSLFF

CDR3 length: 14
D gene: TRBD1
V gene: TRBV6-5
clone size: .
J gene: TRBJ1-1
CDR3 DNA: TGTGCCAGCAGTCCGGGGGACAGGGCCACTGAAGCTTTCTTT
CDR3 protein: CASSPGDRATEAFF

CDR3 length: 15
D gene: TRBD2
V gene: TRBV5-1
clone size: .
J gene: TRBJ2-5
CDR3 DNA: TGCGCCAGCAGCTTGTCTAGCGGGGGTTTGGAGACCCAGTACTTC
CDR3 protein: CASSLSSGGLETQYF

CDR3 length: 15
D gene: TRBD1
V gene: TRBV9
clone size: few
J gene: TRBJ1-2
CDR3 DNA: TGTGCCAGCAGCGTATCGACCGGGACAGTCTATGGCTACACCTTC
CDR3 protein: CASSVSTGTVYGYTF